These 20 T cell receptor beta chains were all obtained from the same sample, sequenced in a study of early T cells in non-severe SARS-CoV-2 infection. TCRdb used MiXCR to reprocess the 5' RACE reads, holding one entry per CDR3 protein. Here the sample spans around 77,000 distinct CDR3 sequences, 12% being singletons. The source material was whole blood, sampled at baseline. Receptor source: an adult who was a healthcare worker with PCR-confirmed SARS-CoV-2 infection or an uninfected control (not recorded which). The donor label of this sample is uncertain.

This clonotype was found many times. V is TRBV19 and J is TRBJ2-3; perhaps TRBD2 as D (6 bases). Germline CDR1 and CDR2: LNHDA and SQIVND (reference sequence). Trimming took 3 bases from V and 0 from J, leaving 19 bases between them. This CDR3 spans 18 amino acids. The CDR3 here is CASSISRAGTPSTDTQYF. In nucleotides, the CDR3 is TGTGCCAGTAGTATTTCCCGGGCGGGGACTCCTAGCACAGATACGCAGTATTTT.

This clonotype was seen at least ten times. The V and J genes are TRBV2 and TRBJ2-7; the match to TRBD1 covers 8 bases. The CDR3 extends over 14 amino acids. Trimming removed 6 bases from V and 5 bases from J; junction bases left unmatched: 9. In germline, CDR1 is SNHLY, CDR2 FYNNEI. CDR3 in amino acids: CASRETGAWDEQYF. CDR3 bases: TGTGCCAGCAGGGAGACAGGGGCTTGGGACGAGCAGTACTTC.

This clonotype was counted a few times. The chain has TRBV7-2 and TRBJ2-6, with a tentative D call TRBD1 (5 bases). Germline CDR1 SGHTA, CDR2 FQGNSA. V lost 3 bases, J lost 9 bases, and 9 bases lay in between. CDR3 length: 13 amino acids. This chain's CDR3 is CASSFRVHNVLTF. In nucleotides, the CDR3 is TGTGCCAGCAGCTTCAGGGTGCACAACGTCCTGACTTTC.

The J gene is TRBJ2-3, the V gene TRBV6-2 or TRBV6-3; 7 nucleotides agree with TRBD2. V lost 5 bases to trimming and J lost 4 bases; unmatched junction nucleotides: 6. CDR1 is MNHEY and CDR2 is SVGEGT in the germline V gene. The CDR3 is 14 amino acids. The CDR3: CASSRGDSADTQYF. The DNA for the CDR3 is TGTGCCAGCAGTCGGGGGGACTCGGCAGATACGCAGTATTTT.

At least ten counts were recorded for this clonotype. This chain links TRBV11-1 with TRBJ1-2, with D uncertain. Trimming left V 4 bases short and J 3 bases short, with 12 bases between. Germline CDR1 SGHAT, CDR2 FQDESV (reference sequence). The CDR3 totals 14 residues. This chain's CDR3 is CASSSGPEDYGYTF. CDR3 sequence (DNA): TGTGCCAGCAGCTCAGGACCGGAGGACTATGGCTACACCTTC.

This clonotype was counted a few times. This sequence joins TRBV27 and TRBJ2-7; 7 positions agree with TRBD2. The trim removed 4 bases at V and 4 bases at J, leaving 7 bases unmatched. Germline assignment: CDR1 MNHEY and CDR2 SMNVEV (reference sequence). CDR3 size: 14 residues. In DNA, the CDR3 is TGTGCCAGCAGTTCTCAGCGGGAATCGTACGAGCAGTACTTC. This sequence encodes CASSSQRESYEQYF.

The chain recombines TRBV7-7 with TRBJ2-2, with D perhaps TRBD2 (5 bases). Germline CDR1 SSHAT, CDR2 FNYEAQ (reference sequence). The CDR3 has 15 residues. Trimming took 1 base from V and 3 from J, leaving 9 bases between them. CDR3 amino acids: CASSLGEFDTGELFF. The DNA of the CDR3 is TGTGCCAGCAGCTTAGGGGAGTTCGACACCGGGGAGCTGTTTTTT.

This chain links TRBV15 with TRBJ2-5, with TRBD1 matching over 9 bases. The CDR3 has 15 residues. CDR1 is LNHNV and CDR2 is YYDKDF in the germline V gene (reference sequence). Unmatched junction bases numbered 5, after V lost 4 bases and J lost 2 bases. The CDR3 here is CATSKRQGDQETQYF. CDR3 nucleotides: TGTGCCACCAGCAAAAGACAGGGGGATCAAGAGACCCAGTACTTC. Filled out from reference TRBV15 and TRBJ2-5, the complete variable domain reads DAMVIQNPRYQVTQFGKPVTLSCSQTLNHNVMYWYQQKSSQAPKLLFHYYDKDFNNEADTPDNFQSRRPNTSFCFLDIRSPGLGDTAMYLCATSKRQGDQETQYFGPGTRLLVL.

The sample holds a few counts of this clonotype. CDR3 protein: CASSYVGTVNNEQFF. As DNA, the CDR3 is TGTGCCAGCAGTTACGTGGGGACAGTCAACAATGAGCAGTTCTTC. The gene calls are TRBV6-2 or TRBV6-3 and TRBJ2-1; 7 positions agree with TRBD1. The CDR3 has 15 amino acids. Germline V lookup: CDR1 MNHEY, CDR2 SVGEGT. Trimming took 2 bases from V and 5 from J; bases not matched to a gene: 6.

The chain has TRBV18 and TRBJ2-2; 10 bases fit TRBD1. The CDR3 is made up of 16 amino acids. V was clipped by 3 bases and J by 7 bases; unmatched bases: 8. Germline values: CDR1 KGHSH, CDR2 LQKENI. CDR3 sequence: CASSPQTGGYDGELFF. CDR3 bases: TGTGCCAGCTCACCCCAGACAGGGGGCTATGACGGGGAGCTGTTTTTT.

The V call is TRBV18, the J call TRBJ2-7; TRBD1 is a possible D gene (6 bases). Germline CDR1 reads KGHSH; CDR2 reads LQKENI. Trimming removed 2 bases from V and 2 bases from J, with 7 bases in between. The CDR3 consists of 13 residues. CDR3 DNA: TGTGCCAGCTCACCATGGGACACCTACGAGCAGTACTTC. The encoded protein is CASSPWDTYEQYF.

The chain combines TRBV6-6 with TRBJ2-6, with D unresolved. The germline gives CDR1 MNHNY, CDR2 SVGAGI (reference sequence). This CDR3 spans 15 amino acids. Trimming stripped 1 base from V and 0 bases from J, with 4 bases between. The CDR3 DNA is TGTGCCAGCAGTTACTTGACCTCTGGGGCCAACGTCCTGACTTTC. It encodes CASSYLTSGANVLTF.

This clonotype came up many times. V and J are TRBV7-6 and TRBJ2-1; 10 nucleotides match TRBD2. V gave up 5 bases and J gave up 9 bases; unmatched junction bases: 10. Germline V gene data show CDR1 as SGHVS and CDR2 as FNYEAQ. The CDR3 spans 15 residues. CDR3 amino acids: CASSIGGTSDREQFF. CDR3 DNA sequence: TGTGCCAGCAGCATCGGCGGGACTAGCGACCGTGAGCAGTTCTTC.

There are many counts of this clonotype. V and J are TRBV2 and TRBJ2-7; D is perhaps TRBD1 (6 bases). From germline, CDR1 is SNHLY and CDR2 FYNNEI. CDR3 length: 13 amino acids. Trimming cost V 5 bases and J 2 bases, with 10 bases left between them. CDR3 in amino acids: CASSNTGPYEQYF. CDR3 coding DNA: TGTGCCAGCAGTAATACAGGGCCCTACGAGCAGTACTTC.

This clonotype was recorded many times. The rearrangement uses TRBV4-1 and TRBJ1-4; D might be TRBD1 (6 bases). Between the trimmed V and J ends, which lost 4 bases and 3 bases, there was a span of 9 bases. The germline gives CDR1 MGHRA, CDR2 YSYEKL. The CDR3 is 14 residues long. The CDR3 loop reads CASSLDRPNEKLFF. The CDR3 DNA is TGCGCCAGCAGCCTGGACAGACCTAATGAAAAACTGTTTTTT.

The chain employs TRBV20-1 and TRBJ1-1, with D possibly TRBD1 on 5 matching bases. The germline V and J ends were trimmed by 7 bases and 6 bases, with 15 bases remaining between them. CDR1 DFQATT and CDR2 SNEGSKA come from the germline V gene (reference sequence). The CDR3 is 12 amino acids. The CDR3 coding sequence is TGCAGTGTTCCCACACGAGGGGCTGAAGCTTTCTTT. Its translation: CSVPTRGAEAFF.

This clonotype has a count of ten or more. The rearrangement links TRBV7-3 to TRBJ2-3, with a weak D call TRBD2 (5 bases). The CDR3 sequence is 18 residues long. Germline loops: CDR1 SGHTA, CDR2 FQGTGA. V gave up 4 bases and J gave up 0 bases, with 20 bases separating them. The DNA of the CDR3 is TGTGCCAGCAGCTCATACCCACACGGGGATACTAGCACAGATACGCAGTATTTT. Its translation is CASSSYPHGDTSTDTQYF.

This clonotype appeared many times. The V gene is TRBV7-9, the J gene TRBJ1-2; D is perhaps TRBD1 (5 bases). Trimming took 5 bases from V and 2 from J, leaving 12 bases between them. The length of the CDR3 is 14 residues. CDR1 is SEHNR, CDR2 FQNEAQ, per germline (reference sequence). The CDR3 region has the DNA TGTGCCAGCAGCCTTCCTGACAGCAACTATGGCTACACCTTC. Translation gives CASSLPDSNYGYTF.

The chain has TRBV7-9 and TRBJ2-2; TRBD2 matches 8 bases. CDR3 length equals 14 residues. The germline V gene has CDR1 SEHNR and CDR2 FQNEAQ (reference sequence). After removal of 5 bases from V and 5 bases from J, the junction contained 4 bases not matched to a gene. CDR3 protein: CASSPGTRTGELFF. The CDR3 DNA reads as TGTGCCAGCAGCCCGGGGACTAGGACCGGGGAGCTGTTTTTT.

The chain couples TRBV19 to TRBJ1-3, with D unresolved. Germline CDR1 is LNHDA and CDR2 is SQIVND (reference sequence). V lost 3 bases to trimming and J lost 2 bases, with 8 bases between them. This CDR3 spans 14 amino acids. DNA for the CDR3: TGTGCCAGTAGTATTCTAGGCGCTGGAAACACCATATATTTT. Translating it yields CASSILGAGNTIYF.